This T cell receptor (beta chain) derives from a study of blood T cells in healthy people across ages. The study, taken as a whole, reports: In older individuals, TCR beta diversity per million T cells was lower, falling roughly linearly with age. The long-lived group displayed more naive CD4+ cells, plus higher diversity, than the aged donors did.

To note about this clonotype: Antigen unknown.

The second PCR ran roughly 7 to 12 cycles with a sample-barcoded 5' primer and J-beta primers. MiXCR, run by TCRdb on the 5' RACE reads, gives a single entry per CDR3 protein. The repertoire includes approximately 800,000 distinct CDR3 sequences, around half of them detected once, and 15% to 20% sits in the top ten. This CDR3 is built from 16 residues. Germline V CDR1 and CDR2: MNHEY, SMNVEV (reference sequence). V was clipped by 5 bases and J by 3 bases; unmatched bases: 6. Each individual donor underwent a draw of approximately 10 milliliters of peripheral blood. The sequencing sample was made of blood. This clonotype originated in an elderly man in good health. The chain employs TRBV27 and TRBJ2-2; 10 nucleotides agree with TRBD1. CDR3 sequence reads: CASSSPGQGYTGELFF. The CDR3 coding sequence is TGTGCCAGCAGTAGTCCGGGACAGGGGTACACCGGGGAGCTGTTTTTT.